This T cell receptor (beta chain) was captured in a study of shared clonotypes between healthy human individuals (TCRdb year 2020). Broadly, across the study: Two women and a few men aged 18 to 49 years were included in the cohort. Per donor, leukapheresis produced somewhere between about 0.94 and 10 billion PBMCs. For each donor, CD4 naive and CD4 memory were each run on three plates, CD8 naive on two plates, and CD8 memory on one plate. Different laboratories and diverse techniques were used to prepare libraries and sequence TCR repertoires, to increase sequencing depth and limit assay-specific biases. Blood TCR repertoires of five healthy adults were deeply sequenced to estimate repertoire size and the extent of clonotype sharing between individuals.

Comment on this clone: The antigen it recognizes is unknown. No much larger clone exists at a distance of one base, and base qualities are not known.

Using the deep immunoSEQ assay, TCR CDR3 regions were amplified from genomic DNA by multiplex PCR. Extracted genomic DNA from each cell subset was spread evenly across all wells of several immunoSEQ 96-well plates, with each plate serving as a replicate. Each replicate PCR for sorted subsets received about 220 ng genomic DNA, equal to tens of thousands of T cell genomes. Purified libraries were quantified with a Qubit 3.0 fluorometer, sized on a Bioanalyzer 2100, and re-quantified with the KAPA Library Quantification kit. Each immunoSEQ 96-well plate was sequenced on its own single-read 150-cycle Illumina NextSeq 550 flow cell. The authors processed their data as follows. The immunoSEQ output contained only junctional sequences without quality scores, so filtering could not match that applied to full-length reads. Sequences were annotated with PyIR, a Python wrapper for IgBLAST v1.9, and V/J genes and CDR3 were assigned using IMGT germline references. Reads with weak V/J assignments (E-value above 1e-6), missing CDR3, stop codons, out-of-frame junctions, or ambiguous translated residues were removed. A V3J clonotype was defined by an identical inferred V gene, J gene, and CDR3 amino acid sequence. The percentage overlap between two repertoires was calculated by dividing the number of shared unique clonotypes by the size of the smaller repertoire. Repertoire richness was assessed with RTK rarefaction, the Chao1 estimator, and Recon v2.1 estimates of unobserved clonotypes. For all TCRbeta clonotypes obtained by the gDNA method from a handful of donors, generation probabilities were computed with OLGA. TCRdb provides this immuneACCESS table in a form limited to in-frame rearrangements. Some clones are lacking; in checked studies, under half of them reflect an unresolved V gene, and why the rest are absent is not known. That table is the source of V, J and clone size, and D and trimming were worked out from the DNA. Recorded for this sample are hundreds of thousands of clones; approximately 96% of them occurred a single time. The top ten clonotypes cover approximately 0.12% of the sample.

CD8 naive samples were obtained by positive selection for CCR7 among CD45RO-negative cells, yielding a CD45RA+CCR7+ population from which TemRA cells were excluded. Donors were healthy HIV-negative adults with no recently reported acute infections or vaccinations. Only Caucasian adults living in Nashville, Tennessee, USA were represented among the donors. Blood was obtained by leukapheresis, after which PBMCs were separated by Ficoll-Histopaque density gradient centrifugation and cryopreserved in liquid nitrogen vapor phase. Analytical flow cytometry was used to check the purity and quantity of each magnetically sorted T cell population. Genomic DNA was isolated from each sorted fraction and quantified by UV absorbance on a Nanodrop 2000c. Results and caveats for the whole study, not just this receptor: Based on pairwise subsampling, the degree of clonotype sharing among donors was expected to be affected by sequencing depth. Higher generation probabilities were observed for clonotypes shared by all four sorted-subset donors than for non-shared clonotypes. When a handful of donors were compared, the shared fraction of clonotypes was about 5.5% for naive CD4, around 3.5% for naive CD8, about 2.4% for memory CD4, and under 0.5% for memory CD8. Because the study included only a small number of donors, the genetic and exposure-history diversity represented was limited. Rarefaction of sorted-subset datasets indicated incomplete sequencing despite the large sequencing depth. Larger estimated clonotype richness was generally found for naive subsets than for memory subsets. Sampling was restricted to blood, and TCR repertoires in tissue are likely to differ from TCR repertoires in blood.

The origin of this receptor is a woman aged 25 to 39 in good health. The sequencing input was naive CD8+ T cells sorted from blood. The cell subset or site label of this sample denotes: CD45RA+CCR7+.

CDR3 reads: CASSGDSGSPYEQYF. The nucleotide sequence reads as follows: TGTGCCAGCAGTGGGGATAGCGGGTCACCCTACGAGCAGTACTTC. This receptor chain uses TRBV27 and TRBJ2-7; 7 central bases correspond to TRBD2. Measured from the cysteine to the phenylalanine, the CDR3 is 15 residues long. The DNA shown is the 45-base CDR3, in frame from base 1. The germline V gene encodes CDR1 MNHEY and CDR2 SMNVEV (reference sequence). Trimming leaves V shorter by 5 bases and J shorter by 2 bases, with the junction holding 9 bases beyond the gene matches.